Listed here are 8 T cell receptor beta chains from one sample, sequenced in a study of cytomegalovirus exposure and HLA in healthy donors. Both 60 Vbeta primers and 13 Jbeta primers went into the PCR. Profiled with immunoSEQ multiplex PCR; TCRdb holds only in-frame clones, not every one. The data contain fewer than 200,000 clones, approximately 12% of them singletons. Material: PBMCs. The receptors were sampled from a man aged 45-65 years in good health and CMV-seropositive.

J is TRBJ1-2 and V is TRBV28, with D possibly matching TRBD1 (5 bases). Germline CDR1 reads MDHEN; CDR2 reads SYDVKM. CDR3 length: 13 residues. Trimming shortened V by 7 bases and J by 7 bases, and 16 bases separated the two germline ends. CDR3 nucleotides: TGTGCCAGCACTATAGGACACCCCCCTGGCTACACCTTC. Amino acid sequence: CASTIGHPPGYTF.

V is TRBV5-8 and J is TRBJ2-7; D is undetermined. The V gene's germline CDR1 is SGHTS and CDR2 YDEGEE. This CDR3 contains 12 residues. The germline V and J ends were trimmed by 0 bases and 6 bases, with 7 bases remaining between them. CDR3 in amino acids: CASSLADTEQYF. CDR3 DNA: TGTGCCAGCAGCTTGGCCGACACCGAGCAGTACTTC.

The chain employs TRBV28 and TRBJ1-2; 8 bases match TRBD1. The V and J ends lost 2 bases and 14 bases, in that order; junction bases with no gene match: 4. Per germline, CDR1 MDHEN and CDR2 SYDVKM. The CDR3 length is 11 residues. The CDR3 here is CASSLGQGVTF. Written as DNA, the CDR3 is TGTGCCAGCAGTTTAGGACAGGGCGTAACCTTC.

This clone came up a few times. V usage is TRBV6-5 and J usage is TRBJ2-5, with D tentatively TRBD1 (6 bases). The CDR3 contains 14 residues. V lost 8 bases and J 1 base, leaving 14 bases between the germline ends. The V gene's germline CDR1 is MNHEY and CDR2 SVGAGI. CDR3 in DNA: TGTGCCAGCCGATTGGCCAGGGGCCAAGAGACCCAGTACTTC. This encodes CASRLARGQETQYF.

The rearrangement joins TRBV27 to TRBJ2-5; the D gene is possibly TRBD1 (6 bases). Germline V gene sequence: CDR1 MNHEY, CDR2 SMNVEV (reference sequence). Trimming cost V 3 bases and J 5 bases, with 16 bases left between them. This CDR3 contains 15 residues. The CDR3 coding sequence is TGTGCCAGCAGTTTCCTTACAGGGCCGGGGGAGACCCAGTACTTC. Its protein product is CASSFLTGPGETQYF.

The chain combines TRBV6-5 with TRBJ2-2; TRBD2 agrees at 12 bases. The J segment lost 8 bases and the V segment lost 6 bases, leaving 7 bases of the junction unmatched. The CDR3 is 15 amino acids. Germline V gives CDR1 MNHEY, CDR2 SVGAGI. In DNA, the CDR3 is TGTGCCAGCAGCCTACTAGCGGGGGGAGGAGGGGAGCTGTTTTTT. Translated: CASSLLAGGGGELFF.

The rearrangement uses TRBV6-4 and TRBJ2-3; TRBD1 might be the D (6 bases). V lost 3 bases and J lost 6, with 10 bases in between. The CDR3 is 13 amino acids. Germline CDR1 and CDR2: MRHNA and SNTAGT. The CDR3: CASSEQGRDTQYF. The CDR3 nucleotides read TGTGCCAGCAGTGAACAGGGTAGGGATACGCAGTATTTT.

This clone was seen only a few times. J is TRBJ1-4 and V is TRBV6-5; the D gene is possibly TRBD1 (6 bases). The CDR3 loop spans 12 amino acids. CDR1 is MNHEY, CDR2 SVGAGI, per germline. Trimming cost V 5 bases and J 10 bases, with 11 bases left between them. The CDR3 spells CASSPGVGKLFF. DNA of the CDR3: TGTGCCAGCAGTCCAGGGGTAGGAAAACTGTTTTTT.